These T cell receptor beta chains were read from a single sample in a study of blood T cell repertoires in COVID-19. Profiled with immunoSEQ multiplex PCR; TCRdb holds only in-frame clones, not every one. The sample has approximately 300,000 clones, roughly 90% seen once. Sequenced: peripheral blood. Receptor source: a young man who had recovered from COVID-19. Each CDR3 is given with its conserved first and last residue. The D gene is left open where the match is weak. The listing skips clone size in some rows; elsewhere it reads once, few, many or a size class.

TRBJ2-1,TRBD1,NA,TRBV4-1,15,CASGPTGTGVNEQFF,TGCGCCAGCGGTCCGACCGGGACAGGGGTTAATGAGCAGTTCTTC
TRBJ2-7,TRBD2,NA,TRBV7-2,16,CASSLDWASGSYEQYF,TGTGCCAGCAGCTTAGATTGGGCTAGCGGATCTTACGAGCAGTACTTC
TRBJ2-7,TRBD1,NA,TRBV11-2,15,CASSSKGQGSYEQYF,TGTGCCAGCAGCTCGAAGGGACAGGGGTCCTACGAGCAGTACTTC
TRBJ1-1,NA,NA,TRBV20-1,11,CSAITGWEAFF,TGCAGTGCTATAACAGGGTGGGAAGCTTTCTTT
TRBJ1-5,TRBD1,NA,TRBV6-5,14,CASSYSGQIKPQHF,TGTGCCAGCAGTTACTCGGGACAGATCAAGCCCCAGCATTTT
TRBJ1-2,NA,NA,TRBV9,11,CASGGSYGYTF,TGTGCCAGCGGCGGGAGCTATGGCTACACCTTC
TRBJ1-1,NA,NA,TRBV12-3/TRBV12-4,11,CASTTNTEAFF,TGTGCCAGCACCACAAACACTGAAGCTTTCTTT
TRBJ2-7,NA,NA,TRBV5-4,13,CASSLSVSYEQYF,TGTGCCAGCAGCTTGTCCGTCTCCTACGAGCAGTACTTC
TRBJ1-4,TRBD1,NA,TRBV5-6,16,CASSLNGGGTNEKLFF,TGTGCCAGCAGCTTGAATGGAGGGGGCACTAATGAAAAACTGTTTTTT
TRBJ1-2,NA,NA,TRBV29-1,11,CSVTLGQGYTF,TGCAGCGTGACCTTAGGACAGGGCTACACCTTC
TRBJ1-6,NA,NA,TRBV18,18,CASSPPVSWSSYNSPLHF,TGTGCCAGCTCACCACCTGTGTCCTGGAGCTCCTATAATTCACCCCTCCACTTT
TRBJ1-6,NA,once,TRBV27,16,CASSLEGGAVGSPLHF,TGTGCCAGCAGTTTAGAAGGGGGGGCGGTGGGATCACCCCTCCACTTT
TRBJ2-3,TRBD2,once,TRBV7-2,15,CASSFSGGDADTQYF,TGTGCCAGCAGCTTTAGCGGGGGGGACGCAGATACGCAGTATTTT
TRBJ2-7,TRBD2,NA,TRBV2,15,CASSVGTSGTYEQYF,TGTGCCAGCAGTGTTGGGACTAGCGGGACCTACGAGCAGTACTTC
TRBJ2-2,NA,NA,TRBV6-1,14,CASSEAPGHVELFF,TGTGCCAGCAGTGAAGCGCCAGGACACGTCGAGCTGTTTTTT
TRBJ2-1,NA,NA,TRBV4-1,14,CASSYGLGGNEQFF,TGCGCCAGCAGTTATGGACTAGGGGGCAATGAGCAGTTCTTC
TRBJ2-7,NA,NA,TRBV11-2,13,CASSKQNFYEQYF,TGTGCCAGCAGCAAACAGAATTTCTACGAGCAGTACTTC
TRBJ1-3,NA,NA,TRBV7-6,15,CASSLQGASGNTIYF,TGTGCCAGCAGCTTACAAGGGGCCTCTGGAAACACCATATATTTT
TRBJ1-2,TRBD1,NA,TRBV6-5,14,CASSPDRANYGYTF,TGTGCCAGCAGTCCGGACAGGGCTAACTATGGCTACACCTTC
TRBJ2-1,TRBD2,NA,TRBV29-1,15,CSVPGLAGVYNEQFF,TGCAGCGTGCCGGGACTAGCGGGGGTCTACAATGAGCAGTTCTTC
TRBJ2-1,NA,NA,TRBV7-3,16,CASSLHAPGQYVEQFF,TGTGCCAGCAGCTTACACGCCCCAGGACAGTACGTTGAGCAGTTCTTC
TRBJ2-7,TRBD1,NA,TRBV5-1,14,CASKPGQGPYEQYF,TGCGCCTCCAAACCGGGACAGGGCCCCTACGAGCAGTACTTC
TRBJ2-3,TRBD2,NA,TRBV6-5,15,CASSQLAGRGDTQYF,TGTGCCAGCAGCCAACTAGCGGGGCGGGGCGATACGCAGTATTTT
TRBJ1-1,TRBD1,few,TRBV5-1,14,CASREQGARAEAFF,TGCGCCAGCAGAGAACAGGGGGCTCGCGCTGAAGCTTTCTTT
TRBJ2-7,TRBD2,NA,TRBV6-5,14,CASQHEAGFYEQYF,TGTGCCAGCCAACACGAAGCGGGATTCTACGAGCAGTACTTC
TRBJ1-2,TRBD1,NA,TRBV7-2,14,CASSRTGINYGYTF,TGTGCCAGCAGCCGGACAGGGATAAACTATGGCTACACCTTC
TRBJ2-1,NA,once,TRBV6-5,16,CASSYSGGNYGNEQFF,TGTGCCAGCAGTTACTCTGGGGGGAACTACGGGAATGAGCAGTTCTTC
TRBJ1-2,TRBD1,NA,TRBV13,15,CASSLVSRGNYGYTF,TGTGCCAGCAGCTTAGTTTCCAGGGGGAACTATGGCTACACCTTC
TRBJ2-4,TRBD2,NA,TRBV5-4,15,CASSPGTSGKNIQYF,TGTGCCAGCAGCCCCGGGACTAGCGGAAAAAACATTCAGTACTTC
TRBJ2-7,NA,NA,TRBV7-8,15,CASSLEGGGLYEQYF,TGTGCCAGCAGCTTAGAAGGCGGGGGCCTTTACGAGCAGTACTTC
TRBJ2-1,NA,NA,TRBV9,18,CASSVEGREGNSYNEQFF,TGTGCCAGCAGCGTAGAGGGGCGAGAAGGGAACTCCTACAATGAGCAGTTCTTC
TRBJ2-7,NA,NA,TRBV13,12,CASSLTGHEQYF,TGTGCCAGCAGCTTGACTGGCCACGAGCAGTACTTC
TRBJ2-7,TRBD1,once,TRBV18,15,CASSQSGTGNREQYF,TGTGCCAGCTCTCAGTCCGGGACAGGGAACCGCGAGCAGTACTTC
TRBJ2-2,NA,few,TRBV7-3,12,CASSRDTGELFF,TGTGCCAGCAGTCGTGACACCGGGGAGCTGTTTTTT
TRBJ2-7,TRBD2,NA,TRBV18,17,CASSPRLAGGKTYEQYF,TGTGCCAGCTCCCCCCGGCTAGCGGGAGGCAAAACCTACGAGCAGTACTTC
TRBJ2-2,NA,NA,TRBV12-5,16,CASGPLAGSTAGELFF,TGTGCTAGTGGTCCCCTGGCCGGGAGTACTGCCGGGGAGCTGTTTTTT
TRBJ2-5,NA,NA,TRBV5-6,11,CASSLGGDQYF,TGTGCCAGCAGCCTAGGGGGGGACCAGTACTTC
TRBJ2-7,TRBD1,NA,TRBV7-9,18,CASSLSPHSGTDSYEQYF,TGTGCCAGCAGCTTAAGTCCACATTCGGGGACAGACTCCTACGAGCAGTACTTC
TRBJ2-3,TRBD2,NA,TRBV3-1/TRBV3-2,16,CASSQRLAGVTDTQYF,TGTGCCAGCAGCCAGCGTCTAGCGGGAGTCACAGATACGCAGTATTTT
TRBJ1-1,TRBD1,NA,TRBV12-3/TRBV12-4,13,CASSPSGTGSAFF,TGTGCCAGCAGCCCCTCCGGGACAGGGTCCGCTTTCTTT
TRBJ1-1,TRBD1,NA,TRBV9,17,CASSVAPETGVLTEAFF,TGTGCCAGCAGCGTAGCTCCCGAGACAGGGGTCTTAACTGAAGCTTTCTTT
TRBJ2-1,NA,NA,TRBV11-3,16,CASSLLGAGGNNEQFF,TGTGCCAGCAGCTTATTAGGGGCAGGGGGGAACAATGAGCAGTTCTTC
TRBJ1-3,NA,NA,TRBV4-1,16,CASSQEGGLGGNTIYF,TGCGCCAGCAGCCAAGAAGGCGGGTTGGGTGGAAACACCATATATTTT
TRBJ1-2,NA,NA,TRBV13,14,CASSKLGQNYGYTF,TGTGCCAGCAGCAAACTAGGGCAGAACTATGGCTACACCTTC
TRBJ2-3,TRBD1,NA,TRBV5-5,15,CASSFSGGPTDTQYF,TGTGCCAGCAGCTTCTCAGGGGGCCCGACAGATACGCAGTATTTT
TRBJ2-2,NA,NA,TRBV4-1,14,CASSISANTGELFF,TGCGCCAGCAGCATTTCAGCGAACACCGGGGAGCTGTTTTTT
TRBJ1-2,NA,NA,TRBV30,11,CAWSAAGVLTF,TGTGCCTGGAGTGCCGCCGGGGTTTTAACCTTC
TRBJ2-7,NA,NA,TRBV27,15,CASSLSGGRGYEQYF,TGTGCCAGCAGTTTATCGGGGGGACGGGGCTACGAGCAGTACTTC
TRBJ1-6,NA,NA,TRBV12-3/TRBV12-4,13,CASNLAGGSPLHF,TGTGCCAGCAACTTGGCGGGGGGTTCACCCCTCCACTTT
TRBJ1-5,NA,NA,TRBV18,16,CASSPPSGEGNQPQHF,TGTGCCAGCTCACCACCGTCGGGGGAGGGCAATCAGCCCCAGCATTTT